This note documents a single T cell receptor (beta chain) sequence. This sample is drawn from a study of CD8 T cells in Susac syndrome. FACS enriched CD8+ TEMRA cells, while bulk CD8+ and CD4+ were negatively isolated. After extraction with the RNeasy kit, roughly 0.45 to 1 ug of the RNA was reverse transcribed using random hexamers. TCR beta CDR3 was amplified by immunoSEQ covering 54 Vbeta and 13 Jbeta. TCRdb reprocessed the immunoSEQ multiplex PCR reads with MiXCR, giving one entry per CDR3 protein. The data contain about 150,000 distinct CDR3 sequences, under 97% of them seen just once; the ten biggest clones take up 0.084%. In germline, CDR1 is SGDLS, CDR2 YYNGEE. The germline V and J ends were trimmed by 0 bases and 6 bases, with 13 bases remaining between them. The CDR3 is made up of 14 amino acids.

The source material was CD4+ T cells from PBMCs. The chain employs TRBV9 and TRBJ2-7; D is ambiguous. This receptor was identified in a human donor with Susac syndrome. CDR3 sequence: CASSVVSLTVEQYF. The CDR3 coding sequence is TGTGCCAGCAGCGTAGTTAGTCTAACGGTCGAGCAGTACTTC.